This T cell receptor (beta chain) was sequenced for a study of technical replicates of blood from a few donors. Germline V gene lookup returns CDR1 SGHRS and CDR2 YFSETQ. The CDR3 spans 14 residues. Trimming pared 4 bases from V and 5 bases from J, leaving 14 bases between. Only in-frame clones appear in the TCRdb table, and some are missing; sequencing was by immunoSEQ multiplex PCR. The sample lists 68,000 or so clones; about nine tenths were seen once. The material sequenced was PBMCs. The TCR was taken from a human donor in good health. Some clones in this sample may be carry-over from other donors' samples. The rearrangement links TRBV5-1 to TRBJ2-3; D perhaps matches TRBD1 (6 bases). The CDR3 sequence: CASSLGTIGDTQYF. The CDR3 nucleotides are TGCGCCAGCAGCCTAGGGACAATCGGAGATACGCAGTATTTT.